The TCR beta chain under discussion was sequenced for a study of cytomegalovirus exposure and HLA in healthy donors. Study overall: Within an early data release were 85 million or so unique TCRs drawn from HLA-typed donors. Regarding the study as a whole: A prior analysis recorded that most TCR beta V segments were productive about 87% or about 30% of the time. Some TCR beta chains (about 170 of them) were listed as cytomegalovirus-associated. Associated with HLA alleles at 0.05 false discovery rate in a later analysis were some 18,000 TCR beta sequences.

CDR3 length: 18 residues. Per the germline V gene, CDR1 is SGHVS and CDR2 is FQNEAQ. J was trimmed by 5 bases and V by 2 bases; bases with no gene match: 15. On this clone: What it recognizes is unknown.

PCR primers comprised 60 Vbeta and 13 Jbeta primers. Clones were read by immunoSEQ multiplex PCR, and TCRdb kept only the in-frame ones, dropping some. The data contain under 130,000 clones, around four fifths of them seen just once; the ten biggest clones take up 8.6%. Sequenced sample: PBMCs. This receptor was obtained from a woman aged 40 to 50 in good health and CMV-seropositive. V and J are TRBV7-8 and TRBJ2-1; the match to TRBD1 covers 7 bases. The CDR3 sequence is CASSLRRMGRGINNEQFF. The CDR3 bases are TGTGCCAGCAGCTTACGGCGTATGGGCAGGGGGATTAACAATGAGCAGTTCTTC.